The 30 T cell receptor beta chains listed next were all sequenced from one sample in a study of shared clonotypes between healthy human individuals. Repertoires were generated with immunoSEQ multiplex PCR, while TCRdb's copy carries only in-frame clones and drops some. The table has approximately 2.3 million clones, approximately 95% seen once. The sequenced material came from naive CD4+ T cells from PBMCs. Subset noted: CD45RA+ positively selected. Receptors were obtained from a man aged 18 to 29 in good health. Some clones in this sample may be carry-over from other donors' samples.

The CDR3 is CASSFSGVSYNEQFF. The CDR3 nucleotides are TGTGCCAGCAGCTTCAGCGGGGTCTCCTACAATGAGCAGTTCTTC. The chain recombines TRBV6-5 with TRBJ2-1, with TRBD2 identical over 7 bases. The CDR3 is 15 residues long. Germline trimming cut 6 bases from V and 0 bases from J; bases unmatched to any gene: 5. Germline V gives CDR1 MNHEY, CDR2 SVGAGI.

The chain combines TRBV6-1 with TRBJ1-4; D is perhaps TRBD1 (5 bases). Germline values: CDR1 MNHNS, CDR2 SASEGT. This CDR3 region has 18 residues. Trimming removed 0 bases from V and 0 bases from J, with 14 bases in between. The CDR3 DNA follows: TGTGCCAGCAGTGAAGCGCTTCCCGGGGGGGCAACTAATGAAAAACTGTTTTTT. Translated: CASSEALPGGATNEKLFF.

This clone was seen once. The V gene is TRBV7-2, the J gene TRBJ2-5; no reliable D call. Germline V lookup: CDR1 SGHTA, CDR2 FQGNSA. The CDR3 spans 15 residues. Trimming pared 3 bases from V and 4 bases from J, leaving 15 bases between. CDR3 sequence: CASSLGPGVTETQYF. CDR3 in DNA: TGTGCCAGCAGCTTGGGCCCCGGAGTCACAGAGACCCAGTACTTC.

This clone came up once. This chain uses TRBV15 with TRBJ2-5, with D perhaps given as TRBD1 or TRBD2 (5 bases each). The V and J ends lost 4 bases and 7 bases respectively, with 13 bases between them. The CDR3 is 13 amino acids. In germline, CDR1 is LNHNV, CDR2 YYDKDF (reference sequence). The chain's CDR3 is CATSKGREGTQYF. The CDR3 nucleotides read TGTGCCACCAGCAAGGGACGCGAGGGGACCCAGTACTTC.

V gene TRBV10-3 combines with J gene TRBJ2-1; D is undetermined. The germline V and J ends were trimmed by 3 bases and 7 bases, with 4 bases remaining between them. The CDR3 loop spans 11 amino acids. Germline CDR1 ENHRY, CDR2 SYGVKD. CDR3 in DNA: TGTGCCATCAGTGACGGGAATGAGCAGTTCTTC. It translates to CAISDGNEQFF.

The rearrangement links TRBV5-4 to TRBJ2-6, with D hard to call. This CDR3 region has 18 residues. Germline-derived CDR1 and CDR2 are SGHNT and YYREEE (reference sequence). V lost 2 bases, J lost 0 bases, and 15 bases lay in between. CDR3 in DNA: TGTGCCAGCAGCTTCCCGGGCCGCATCTACTCTGGGGCCAACGTCCTGACTTTC. Protein sequence: CASSFPGRIYSGANVLTF.

The chain recombines TRBV28 with TRBJ2-1; D not resolved. CDR3 length: 14 amino acids. V lost 5 bases and J lost 10, with 18 bases in between. The germline gives CDR1 MDHEN, CDR2 SYDVKM. The CDR3 region is CASSRQVALREQFF. In DNA, the CDR3 is TGTGCCAGCAGTCGGCAGGTCGCCCTTCGGGAGCAGTTCTTC. Full variable domain (missing parts from reference TRBV28 and TRBJ2-1): DVKVTQSSRYLVKRTGEKVFLECVQDMDHENMFWYRQDPGLGLRLIYFSYDVKMKEKGDIPEGYSVSREKKERFSLILESASTNQTSMYLCASSRQVALREQFFGPGTRLTVL.

The J gene is TRBJ1-5, the V gene TRBV19; D remains unclear. The germline CDR1 and CDR2 sequences are LNHDA and SQIVND (reference sequence). The V end lost 5 bases, the J end lost 6 bases, and 14 bases lay between the germline ends. The CDR3 totals 14 residues. The CDR3 protein is CASSFMRGPQPQHF. CDR3 DNA sequence: TGTGCCAGTAGTTTCATGAGAGGGCCTCAGCCCCAGCATTTT.

This chain joins TRBV6-5 and TRBJ1-5; D gene uncertain. Deletions cut 8 bases from V and 5 bases from J, with 13 bases between. Per the germline V gene, CDR1 is MNHEY and CDR2 is SVGAGI. CDR3 length: 13 residues. The CDR3 sequence is CASASGGHQPQHF. DNA of the CDR3: TGTGCCAGCGCCTCAGGTGGACATCAGCCCCAGCATTTT.

This chain links TRBV9 with TRBJ2-2; TRBD1 or TRBD2 may be the D gene (5 bases each). The CDR3 runs to 15 residues. Germline V CDR1 and CDR2: SGDLS, YYNGEE. V was pared by 1 base and J by 6 bases, with 13 bases between. CDR3 coding DNA: TGTGCCAGCAGCGTATGGGAACAGGAGGCCGGGGAGCTGTTTTTT. Its protein is CASSVWEQEAGELFF.

The V call is TRBV4-1, the J call TRBJ2-7; TRBD1 agrees at 7 bases. CDR1 and CDR2 (germline): MGHRA, YSYEKL. The CDR3 has 15 amino acids. V lost 4 bases to trimming and J lost 2 bases; unmatched junction nucleotides: 8. DNA of the CDR3: TGCGCCAGCAGCCTAATACAGGGGAACGCCTACGAGCAGTACTTC. Translation: CASSLIQGNAYEQYF.

This chain links TRBV5-1 with TRBJ2-5; 10 nucleotides align to TRBD2. J gave up 5 bases and V 0 bases, and 4 bases lay outside the gene matches. CDR3 length: 15 amino acids. Germline assignment: CDR1 SGHRS and CDR2 YFSETQ. DNA for the CDR3: TGCGCCAGCAGCTTGGGACTAGCGGGTTCGGAGACCCAGTACTTC. Translated: CASSLGLAGSETQYF.

This chain joins TRBV11-3 and TRBJ2-3; 7 bases agree with TRBD2. The CDR3 covers 14 residues. Unmatched junction bases numbered 8, after V lost 5 bases and J lost 6 bases. The germline gives CDR1 SGHNT, CDR2 YENEEA. DNA of the CDR3: TGTGCCAGCAGCCATAGCGGGTATACGGATACGCAGTATTTT. It codes for CASSHSGYTDTQYF.

The V call is TRBV2, the J call TRBJ1-1; D is ambiguous. CDR1 is SNHLY, CDR2 FYNNEI, per germline. V was pared by 4 bases and J by 6 bases, with 15 bases between. This CDR3 spans 14 amino acids. The CDR3 DNA reads TGTGCCAGCAGTGGGGTAAACCAGGTGGCTGAAGCTTTCTTT. Its protein product is CASSGVNQVAEAFF.

J is TRBJ1-3 and V is TRBV7-9; D is unclear. Germline CDR1 reads SEHNR; CDR2 reads FQNEAQ (reference sequence). Trimming pared 1 base from V and 2 bases from J, leaving 15 bases between. The CDR3 is 17 residues long. The CDR3 nucleotides are TGTGCCAGCAGCTTAGTCGCTTTAACGGGAACTGGAAACACCATATATTTT. Its translation is CASSLVALTGTGNTIYF. The whole variable domain, filled in from reference TRBV7-9 and TRBJ1-3, reads DTGVSQNPRHKITKRGQNVTFRCDPISEHNRLYWYRQTLGQGPEFLTYFQNEAQLEKSRLLSDRFSAERPKGSFSTLEIQRTEQGDSAMYLCASSLVALTGTGNTIYFGEGSWLTVV.

This clone was recorded once. The sample carries other DNA sequences with the same CDR3. The chain couples TRBV9 to TRBJ1-3, with D hard to call. Trimming pared 0 bases from V and 0 bases from J, leaving 7 bases between. This CDR3 has 15 amino acids. Germline V gene lookup returns CDR1 SGDLS and CDR2 YYNGEE. The CDR3 coding sequence is TGTGCCAGCAGCGTAGATTGGGGCTCTGGAAACACCATATATTTT. Protein product: CASSVDWGSGNTIYF.

J is TRBJ1-1 and V is TRBV30; 10 bases match TRBD1. The ends lost 4 bases at V and 4 bases at J; junction bases unmatched: 9. Germline assignment: CDR1 GTSNPN and CDR2 SVGIG (reference sequence). CDR3 length: 15 amino acids. The CDR3 here is CAWTPGQGFSTEAFF. Written as DNA, the CDR3 is TGTGCCTGGACCCCGGGACAGGGGTTTTCCACTGAAGCTTTCTTT.

The chain couples TRBV9 to TRBJ1-2, with a tentative D call TRBD1 (6 bases). The germline CDR1 and CDR2 sequences are SGDLS and YYNGEE. The CDR3 contains 14 residues. Deletions cut 4 bases from V and 1 base from J, with 11 bases between. The CDR3: CASSPHRVNYGYTF. The CDR3 nucleotides are TGTGCCAGCAGCCCTCACAGGGTTAACTATGGCTACACCTTC.

J is TRBJ2-7 and V is TRBV5-5; 8 bases are shared with TRBD2. The CDR3 covers 15 residues. The V gene end was trimmed by 4 bases and the J gene end by 3 bases; junction bases not matched to a gene: 9. Germline V gives CDR1 SGHKS, CDR2 YYEKEE (reference sequence). This CDR3 reads CASSPYGRGSYEQYF. CDR3 coding DNA: TGTGCCAGCAGCCCCTACGGGAGGGGAAGCTACGAGCAGTACTTC.

V gene TRBV19 combines with J gene TRBJ2-2, with a possible D match to TRBD2 (6 bases). Germline V lookup: CDR1 LNHDA, CDR2 SQIVND (reference sequence). V lost 7 bases and J 4 bases, leaving 13 bases between the germline ends. This CDR3 region has 14 residues. In DNA, the CDR3 is TGTGCCAGTAAGACAGACGGGGGCACCGGGGAGCTGTTTTTT. Its translation: CASKTDGGTGELFF.

The chain is built from TRBV11-2 and TRBJ2-7; D possibly corresponds to TRBD1 (5 bases). CDR3 length: 13 residues. Looked up from germline, CDR1 is SGHAT and CDR2 is FQNNGV. Trimming took 5 bases from V and 2 from J, leaving 10 bases between them. The CDR3 reads CASSRDRTYEQYF. For the CDR3, the DNA is TGTGCCAGCAGCCGCGACAGAACCTACGAGCAGTACTTC.

The chain joins TRBV6-1 to TRBJ2-3, with TRBD2 identical over 14 bases. The trim removed 5 bases at V and 6 bases at J, leaving 16 bases unmatched. This CDR3 contains 19 residues. CDR1 and CDR2 (germline): MNHNS, SASEGT. This chain's CDR3 is CASSKGGLAGAYPPDTQYF. The CDR3, as DNA: TGTGCCAGCAGTAAAGGGGGACTAGCGGGAGCCTACCCTCCGGATACGCAGTATTTT.

The chain carries TRBV7-8 and TRBJ1-5, with D possibly TRBD1 on 6 matching bases. Germline values: CDR1 SGHVS, CDR2 FQNEAQ. This CDR3 has 14 amino acids. Between the trimmed V and J ends, which lost 5 bases and 11 bases, there was a span of 19 bases. The CDR3 here is CASSQDRSVLAQHF. The CDR3, as DNA: TGTGCCAGCAGCCAAGACAGGTCGGTATTAGCCCAGCATTTT.

The chain carries TRBV5-5 and TRBJ1-5; tentative D call: TRBD1 (5 bases). V was shortened by 2 bases and J by 4 bases, with 19 bases between the two germline ends. The CDR3 loop spans 17 amino acids. Per the germline V gene, CDR1 is SGHKS and CDR2 is YYEKEE (reference sequence). Written as DNA, the CDR3 is TGTGCCAGCAGCTTACGACAAATGACAGTGACGAATCAGCCCCAGCATTTT. Its translation is CASSLRQMTVTNQPQHF.

V is TRBV10-2 and J is TRBJ1-2; D is unclear. This CDR3 is built from 14 residues. V was cut by 7 bases and J by 4 bases, with 16 bases left in between. The germline V gene has CDR1 WSHSY and CDR2 SAAADI. CDR3 DNA sequence: TGCGCCAGCAAACTGGGCGCCATCTCCTATGGCTACACCTTC. This sequence encodes CASKLGAISYGYTF.

The genes are TRBV5-1 and TRBJ2-6; D not certain. Germline V gene lookup returns CDR1 SGHRS and CDR2 YFSETQ. The CDR3 spans 15 residues. The V and J ends lost 2 bases and 0 bases respectively, with 6 bases between them. CDR3 in amino acids: CASSFEFSGANVLTF. The CDR3 coding sequence is TGCGCCAGCAGCTTCGAATTCTCTGGGGCCAACGTCCTGACTTTC.

The V gene is TRBV1, the J gene TRBJ1-2. TRBV1 is given as a pseudogene. The CDR3 length is 11 residues. The CDR3: CTSSHHYGYTF. In DNA, the CDR3 is TGCACCAGCAGCCACCACTATGGCTACACCTTC.

This rearrangement joins TRBV29-1 to TRBJ1-6; D is unclear. This CDR3 is 11 amino acids long. From germline, CDR1 is SQVTM and CDR2 ANQGSEA. Trimming pared 0 bases from V and 15 bases from J, leaving 9 bases between. In DNA form, the CDR3 reads TGCAGCGTTGAAGATACTCTAGGCCTCCACTTT. It encodes CSVEDTLGLHF.

The chain has TRBV9 and TRBJ2-1; tentatively, D is TRBD2 (5 bases). CDR1 and CDR2 (germline): SGDLS, YYNGEE. The CDR3 spans 14 residues. The V end lost 3 bases, the J end lost 0 bases, and 7 bases lay between the germline ends. This CDR3 is CASSGESSYNEQFF. CDR3 nucleotides: TGTGCCAGCAGCGGGGAGAGCTCCTACAATGAGCAGTTCTTC.

The rearrangement joins TRBV15 to TRBJ2-1; D may correspond to TRBD1 or TRBD2 (6 bases each). CDR1 LNHNV and CDR2 YYDKDF come from the germline V gene (reference sequence). CDR3 length: 16 residues. The germline V and J ends were trimmed by 0 bases and 2 bases, with 11 bases remaining between them. CDR3 region: CATSREGGRTYNEQFF. The CDR3 nucleotides are TGTGCCACCAGCAGAGAGGGGGGCCGTACCTACAATGAGCAGTTCTTC. Full variable domain (outside the CDR3, taken from reference TRBV15 and TRBJ2-1): DAMVIQNPRYQVTQFGKPVTLSCSQTLNHNVMYWYQQKSSQAPKLLFHYYDKDFNNEADTPDNFQSRRPNTSFCFLDIRSPGLGDTAMYLCATSREGGRTYNEQFFGPGTRLTVL.